Following are 9 T cell receptor beta chains from one sample sequenced in a study of PD-1 blockade in classical Hodgkin lymphoma. The method was immunoSEQ multiplex PCR; TCRdb's version includes in-frame clones alone and lacks a portion of them. The sample contains more than 9,500 clones, almost 85% of which appear only once. Each patient's relapse followed autologous stem cell transplantation, and brentuximab vedotin exposure varied. The study isolated CD8+ T cells from thawed PBMCs by magnetic negative selection. The sequencing here drew on CD8+ T cells from blood, taken at baseline. These receptors were collected from a human donor with classical Hodgkin lymphoma.

This clone turned up a few times. This sequence joins TRBV5-1 and TRBJ1-2, with D unresolved. Deletions cut 2 bases from V and 9 bases from J, with 14 bases between. From germline, CDR1 is SGHRS and CDR2 YFSETQ. This CDR3 contains 13 residues. The DNA for the CDR3 is TGCGCCAGCAGCTTATTAGAGGGTCCCAGCTACACCTTC. Translating it yields CASSLLEGPSYTF.

This sequence joins TRBV5-4 and TRBJ2-6, with D uncertain. The germline gives CDR1 SGHNT, CDR2 YYREEE (reference sequence). Trimming took off 3 bases at V and 0 bases at J, with 7 bases between the two ends. The CDR3 sequence is 15 residues long. In DNA form, the CDR3 reads TGTGCCAGCAGCTCCCGTGGCTCTGGGGCCAACGTCCTGACTTTC. Its translation is CASSSRGSGANVLTF.

The gene calls are TRBV7-6 and TRBJ1-2, with a weak D call TRBD1 (5 bases). Germline CDR1 reads SGHVS; CDR2 reads FNYEAQ. The length of the CDR3 is 11 residues. V was cut by 1 base and J by 8 bases, with 5 bases left in between. The CDR3 is CASSLGDGYTF. The DNA of the CDR3 is TGTGCCAGCAGCTTAGGGGACGGCTACACCTTC.

The rearrangement links TRBV28 to TRBJ2-1, with TRBD2 matching 11 bases. The junction had 2 bases not matched to a gene; V was cut back by 1 base and J by 3 bases. The length of the CDR3 is 16 residues. Germline V gives CDR1 MDHEN, CDR2 SYDVKM. The CDR3 region is CASSLLTSGGYNEQFF. In nucleotides, the CDR3 is TGTGCCAGCAGTTTATTAACTAGCGGGGGCTACAATGAGCAGTTCTTC.

V and J are TRBV6-4 and TRBJ2-1; TRBD2 matches at 10 bases. The CDR3 has 16 amino acids. Unmatched junction bases numbered 9, after V lost 5 bases and J lost 5 bases. The germline gives CDR1 MRHNA, CDR2 SNTAGT. As DNA, the CDR3 is TGTGCCAGCAGTCCCTCAAGGACTAGCGGAGACAATGAGCAGTTCTTC. It specifies CASSPSRTSGDNEQFF.

J is TRBJ1-2 and V is TRBV6-5; D remains ambiguous. The CDR3 spans 15 residues. CDR1 is MNHEY, CDR2 SVGAGI, per germline. The V and J ends lost 5 bases and 5 bases respectively, with 18 bases between them. This chain's CDR3 is CASSAREFPLYGYTF. DNA for the CDR3: TGTGCCAGCAGTGCCCGGGAGTTTCCCCTTTATGGCTACACCTTC.

This rearrangement joins TRBV7-6 to TRBJ2-7; D might be TRBD2 (6 bases). The V end lost 1 base, the J end lost 6 bases, and 10 bases lay between the germline ends. The CDR3 has 13 amino acids. Germline loops: CDR1 SGHVS, CDR2 FNYEAQ. This chain's CDR3 is CASSLDGSGEQYF. In nucleotides, the CDR3 is TGTGCCAGCAGCTTAGACGGGAGCGGCGAGCAGTACTTC.

V is TRBV5-4 and J is TRBJ2-1; the match to TRBD2 covers 11 bases. CDR1 and CDR2 from the germline V gene are SGHNT and YYREEE (reference sequence). The CDR3 covers 15 residues. The V and J ends lost 5 bases and 4 bases, in that order; junction bases with no gene match: 5. The DNA of the CDR3 is TGTGCCAGCAGTTCCGGGACTAGCGGATACAATGAGCAGTTCTTC. Protein product: CASSSGTSGYNEQFF. The entire variable domain, with the rest obtained from reference TRBV5-4 and TRBJ2-1, is as follows: ETGVTQSPTHLIKTRGQQVTLRCSSQSGHNTVSWYQQALGQGPQFIFQYYREEENGRGNFPPRFSGLQFPNYSSELNVNALELDDSALYLCASSSGTSGYNEQFFGPGTRLTVL.

This clone was observed a handful of times. J is TRBJ1-2 and V is TRBV27; TRBD1 is a possible D gene (6 bases). Trimming stripped 1 base from V and 4 bases from J, with 16 bases between. Germline loops: CDR1 MNHEY, CDR2 SMNVEV (reference sequence). The length of the CDR3 is 16 residues. CDR3 sequence (DNA): TGTGCCAGCAGTTTATGGGGGGGCGAGTCTGGCTATGGCTACACCTTC. Encoded protein: CASSLWGGESGYGYTF.